These T cell receptor beta chains were read from a single sample in a study of a mutant IDH1 vaccine in newly diagnosed glioma. Antigens for these TCRs are unknown. TCRdb's table, derived via immunoSEQ multiplex PCR, lists solely in-frame clones and lacks some. The table includes 120,000 or so clones, around 77% detected once. Specimen: PBMCs, collected from a glioma patient whose treatment included an IDH1 peptide vaccine. These receptors all come from a man aged 35 to 55 with glioma. CDR3s leave out the opening cysteine and the closing phenylalanine or tryptophan.

v_gene: TRBV10-1
j_gene: TRBJ1-1
CDR3aa: ASSEYGNTEAF

v_gene: TRBV5-1
j_gene: TRBJ2-7
CDR3aa: ASSLVAGEGYEQY

v_gene: TRBV10-3
j_gene: TRBJ2-1
CDR3aa: ATRSGRDNEQF

v_gene: TRBV10-2
j_gene: TRBJ1-5
CDR3aa: ASSELGANQPQH

v_gene: TRBV5-4
j_gene: TRBJ2-3
CDR3aa: ASRLAGGISTDTQY

v_gene: TRBV5-1
j_gene: TRBJ1-4
CDR3aa: ASSPRNLGSRGWGEKLF

v_gene: TRBV7-2
j_gene: TRBJ2-1
CDR3aa: ASSPSGRGNEQF

v_gene: TRBV5-1
j_gene: TRBJ1-1
CDR3aa: ASSLGGQGTEAF

v_gene: TRBV6-1
j_gene: TRBJ2-7
CDR3aa: ASSAYRDSYEQY

v_gene: TRBV9
j_gene: TRBJ1-2
CDR3aa: ASSAAGLYGYT

v_gene: TRBV15
j_gene: TRBJ2-5
CDR3aa: ATSRGTTQETQY

v_gene: TRBV11-2
j_gene: TRBJ2-1
CDR3aa: ASSLGGGRISYNEQF

v_gene: TRBV7-2
j_gene: TRBJ2-4
CDR3aa: ASSAQETKNIQY

v_gene: TRBV7-6
j_gene: TRBJ2-3
CDR3aa: ASSSSASTDTQY

v_gene: TRBV11-2
j_gene: TRBJ2-7
CDR3aa: ASSPGGGLGYEQY

v_gene: TRBV19
j_gene: TRBJ1-1
CDR3aa: ASSIQLNTEAF

v_gene: TRBV7-2
j_gene: TRBJ2-2
CDR3aa: ASSLPTGVVELF

v_gene: TRBV19
j_gene: TRBJ1-1
CDR3aa: ASSIAGMNTEAF

v_gene: TRBV7-2
j_gene: TRBJ2-5
CDR3aa: ASSRLSPGLGETQY

v_gene: TRBV7-9
j_gene: TRBJ2-5
CDR3aa: ASSFPTGIQETQY

v_gene: TRBV18
j_gene: TRBJ1-1
CDR3aa: ASSPPLTGLEAF

v_gene: TRBV15
j_gene: TRBJ1-2
CDR3aa: ATSRDQEGLNYGYT

v_gene: TRBV19
j_gene: TRBJ1-5
CDR3aa: ASADQGNQPQH

v_gene: TRBV7-9
j_gene: TRBJ1-2
CDR3aa: ASSMGTLASGYT

v_gene: TRBV6-5
j_gene: TRBJ1-2
CDR3aa: ASSYIRTGGSYGYT

v_gene: TRBV4-2
j_gene: TRBJ2-1
CDR3aa: ASSPPAGAVYNEQF

v_gene: TRBV7-2
j_gene: TRBJ1-1
CDR3aa: ASSSPGFRGAF

v_gene: TRBV7-8
j_gene: TRBJ2-1
CDR3aa: ASSTWSATGGREQF